This T cell receptor (beta chain) was found in a study of blood T cell repertoires in COVID-19. Overall study: From T cells, B-cell-depleted T cells, or PBMCs came the material, which was cDNA or gDNA.

In Seattle, patients joined the study during active infection and were tracked longitudinally. Per the original methods: Reference gene primer amplification yielded estimated nucleated cell counts. Only in-frame clones appear in the TCRdb table, and some are missing; sequencing was by immunoSEQ multiplex PCR. V and J calls and clone size are as listed in that table; D and trimming were resolved from the DNA. The data hold around 200,000 clones, with roughly 83% observed a single time. The sequenced sample consisted of peripheral blood. This sequence was found in a woman between 40 and 55 years old with COVID-19, enrolled during active disease.

CDR3 coding DNA: TGTGCCAGCAGTGAATATTCGCGGGGAGCGGGAGTCACAGATACGCAGTATTTT. It translates to CASSEYSRGAGVTDTQYF. The V gene is TRBV6-1, the J gene TRBJ2-3; 8 nucleotides align to TRBD2. Germline V gene data show CDR1 as MNHNS and CDR2 as SASEGT. J gave up 2 bases and V 2 bases, and 12 bases lay outside the gene matches. This CDR3 spans 18 amino acids.